The source of this T cell receptor beta chain is a study of CD8+CD57+ T cells in acquired aplastic anemia. Study background: DNA per sorted CD4+ or CD8+ sample ranged roughly 0.19 to 30 ug, averaging roughly 3.3 ug. Healthy CD8+ samples averaged approximately 11 million reads.

This clonotype was counted a few times. Its specificity is unknown. CDR1 and CDR2 (germline): SQVTM, ANQGSEA. V lost 0 bases, J lost 5 bases, and 16 bases lay in between. The CDR3 is made up of 16 amino acids. CDR3 and TCR beta VDJ profiling relied on genomic DNA as the template. MiXCR, applied by TCRdb to the reads, yields one record per CDR3 protein. The table lists about 150,000 distinct CDR3 sequences, 40% to 45% of them singletons. Study-wide results and limits: The study identified about 30 CD8+ CDR3 sequences shared by patients and controls. Significance was not reached for CD8+ Simpson's diversity between patients and controls.

The sample taken for sequencing was sorted CD4+, CD8+, or CD8+CD57+ T cells (not recorded which) from PBMCs. This sequence was found in a human donor in good health, serving as a control. V is TRBV29-1 and J is TRBJ1-4; D is possibly TRBD1 (6 bases). DNA of the CDR3: TGCAGCGTTGAAGATCTTGGGGGGCTGGGCAATGAAAAACTGTTTTTT. Its protein is CSVEDLGGLGNEKLFF.